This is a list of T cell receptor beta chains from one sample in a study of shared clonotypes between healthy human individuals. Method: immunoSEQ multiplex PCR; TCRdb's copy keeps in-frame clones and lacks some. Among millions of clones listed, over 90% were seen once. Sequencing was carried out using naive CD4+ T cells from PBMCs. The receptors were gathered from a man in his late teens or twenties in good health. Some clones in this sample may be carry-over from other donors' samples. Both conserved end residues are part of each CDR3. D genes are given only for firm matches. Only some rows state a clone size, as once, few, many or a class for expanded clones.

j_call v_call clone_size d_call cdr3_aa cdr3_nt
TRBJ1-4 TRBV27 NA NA CASSLARGEKLFF TGTGCCAGCAGTTTGGCAAGAGGGGAAAAACTGTTTTTT
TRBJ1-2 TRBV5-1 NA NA CASSLEVAVNYGYTF TGCGCCAGCAGCTTGGAAGTGGCAGTTAACTATGGCTACACCTTC
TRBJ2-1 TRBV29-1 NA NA CSVVERSEQFF TGCAGCGTTGTGGAAAGGTCGGAGCAGTTCTTC
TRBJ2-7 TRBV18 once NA CASSQSSLISYEQYF TGTGCCAGCTCCCAGTCGTCCCTAATCTCCTACGAGCAGTACTTC
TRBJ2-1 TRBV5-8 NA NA CASSIPPGTQVQFF TGTGCCAGCAGCATCCCCCCCGGGACCCAGGTGCAGTTCTTC
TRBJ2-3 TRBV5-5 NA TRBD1 CASSPDRAGDTQYF TGTGCCAGCAGCCCGGACAGGGCGGGAGATACGCAGTATTTT
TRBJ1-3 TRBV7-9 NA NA CASSRDGSSGNTIYF TGTGCCAGCAGCAGGGACGGAAGCTCTGGAAACACCATATATTTT
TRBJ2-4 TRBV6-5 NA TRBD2 CASSNLAGPNIQYF TGTGCCAGCAGTAATTTAGCGGGACCAAACATTCAGTACTTC
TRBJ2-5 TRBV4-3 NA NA CASSQDHPWVSREETQYF TGCGCCAGCAGCCAAGATCACCCTTGGGTTTCCAGGGAAGAGACCCAGTACTTC
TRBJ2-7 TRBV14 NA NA CASGQNSYEQYF TGTGCCAGCGGACAGAACTCCTACGAGCAGTACTTC
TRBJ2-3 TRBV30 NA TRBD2 CAWRGLTSTDTQYF TGTGCCTGGAGGGGACTAACTAGCACAGATACGCAGTATTTT
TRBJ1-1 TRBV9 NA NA CASSPLVGGTEAFF TGTGCCAGCAGTCCCTTGGTGGGGGGGACTGAAGCTTTCTTT
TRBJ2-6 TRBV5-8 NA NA CASSLWGATGANVLTF TGTGCCAGCAGCCTGTGGGGGGCCACTGGGGCCAACGTCCTGACTTTC
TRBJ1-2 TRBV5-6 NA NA CASSLSGRDDYGYTF TGTGCCAGCAGCTTGTCTGGCAGGGACGACTATGGCTACACCTTC
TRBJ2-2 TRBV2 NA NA CASSDMGPANTGELFF TGTGCCAGCAGTGATATGGGACCTGCGAACACCGGGGAGCTGTTTTTT
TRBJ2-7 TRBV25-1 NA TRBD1 CASSRRTGYEQYF TGTGCCAGCAGTCGCCGGACAGGCTACGAGCAGTACTTC
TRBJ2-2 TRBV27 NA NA CASSWGPYTGELFF TGTGCCAGCAGTTGGGGACCATACACCGGGGAGCTGTTTTTT
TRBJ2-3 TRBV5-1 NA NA CASNLGDVTDTQYF TGCGCCAGCAACCTCGGGGACGTTACAGATACGCAGTATTTT
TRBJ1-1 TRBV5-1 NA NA CASSLTAGTEAFF TGCGCCAGCAGCTTAACAGCGGGCACTGAAGCTTTCTTT
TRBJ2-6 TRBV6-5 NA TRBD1 CASSLRQGRANVLTF TGTGCCAGCAGTTTAAGACAGGGGAGGGCCAACGTCCTGACTTTC
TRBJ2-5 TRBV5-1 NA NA CASSLITDQETQYF TGCGCCAGCAGCTTAATTACAGATCAAGAGACCCAGTACTTC
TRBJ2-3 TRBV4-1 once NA CASSQGPGRTQYF TGCGCCAGCAGCCAAGGTCCCGGCCGGACGCAGTATTTT
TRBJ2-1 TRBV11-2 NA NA CASSLVRGRDNEQFF TGTGCCAGCAGCTTAGTACGGGGACGTGACAATGAGCAGTTCTTC